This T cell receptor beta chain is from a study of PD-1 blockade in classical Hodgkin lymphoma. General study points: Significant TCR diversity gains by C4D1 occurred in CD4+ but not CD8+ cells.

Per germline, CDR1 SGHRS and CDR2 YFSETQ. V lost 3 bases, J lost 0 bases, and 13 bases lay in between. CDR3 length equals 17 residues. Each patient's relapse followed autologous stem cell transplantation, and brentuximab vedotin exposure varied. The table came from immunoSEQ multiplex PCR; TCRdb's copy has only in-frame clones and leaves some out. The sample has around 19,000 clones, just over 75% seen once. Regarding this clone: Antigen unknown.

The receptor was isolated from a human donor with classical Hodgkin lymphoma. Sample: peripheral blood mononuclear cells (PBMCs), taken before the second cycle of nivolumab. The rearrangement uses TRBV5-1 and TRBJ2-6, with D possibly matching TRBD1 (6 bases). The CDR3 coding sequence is TGCGCCAGCAGCTCACAGGGCCCGAACTCTGGGGCCAACGTCCTGACTTTC. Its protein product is CASSSQGPNSGANVLTF.